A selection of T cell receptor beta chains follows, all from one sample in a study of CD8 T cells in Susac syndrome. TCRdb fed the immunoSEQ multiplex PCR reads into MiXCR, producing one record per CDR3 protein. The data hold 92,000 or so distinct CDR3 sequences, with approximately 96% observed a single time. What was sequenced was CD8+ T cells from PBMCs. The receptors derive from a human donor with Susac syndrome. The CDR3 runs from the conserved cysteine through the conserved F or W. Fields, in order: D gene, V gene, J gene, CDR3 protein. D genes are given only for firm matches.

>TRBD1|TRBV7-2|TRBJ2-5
CASSLQGAWETQYF
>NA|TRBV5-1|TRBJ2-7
CASSGGDSTYEQYF
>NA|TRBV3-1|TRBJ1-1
CASSQAGGGTEAFF
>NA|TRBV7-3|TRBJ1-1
CASSWGPMNTEAFF
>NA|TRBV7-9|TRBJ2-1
CASSGRVLYNEQFF
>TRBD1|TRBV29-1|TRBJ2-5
CSGDRSQETQYF
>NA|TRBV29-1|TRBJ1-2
CSVEDAGGYTF
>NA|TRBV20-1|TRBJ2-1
CSARGQSLGSYNEQFF
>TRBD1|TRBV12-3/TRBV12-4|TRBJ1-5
CATRTGGSNQPQHF
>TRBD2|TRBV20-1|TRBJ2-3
CSAPGLAGAPSTDTQYF
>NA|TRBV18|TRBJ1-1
CASSEGTVEAFF
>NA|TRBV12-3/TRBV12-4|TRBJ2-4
CASSIQTLLERGAKNIQYF
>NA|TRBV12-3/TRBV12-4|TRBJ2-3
CASRTGFDRDTQYF
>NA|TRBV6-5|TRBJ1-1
CASSSIGTEAFF
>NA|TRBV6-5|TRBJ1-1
CASSYSIEQQNTEAFF